This T cell receptor (beta chain) was found in a study of CD8 T cells in ankylosing spondylitis. Points from the study as a whole: Relatively rare in peripheral blood, disease-linked clones were also CD8+. There was a TCR beta motif, made of 7 to 9 highly homologous variants, that appeared characteristic of ankylosing spondylitis blood. The authors reported significant enrichment of disease-linked clones in matched ankylosing spondylitis synovial fluid.

A note on this clonotype: Its antigen is not identified.

The CDR3 length is 17 residues. The trim removed 0 bases at V and 4 bases at J, leaving 9 bases unmatched. The germline V gene has CDR1 LGHDT and CDR2 YNNKEL (reference sequence). Quantitative 5'-RACE with molecular barcodes produced the TCR beta libraries. TCRdb itself ran the 5' RACE reads through MiXCR, one entry per CDR3 protein. The sample comprises about 220,000 distinct CDR3 sequences, roughly a tenth of which are singletons, and approximately 20% rests with the top ten. This receptor was identified in a male donor with ankylosing spondylitis or in good health (not recorded which). The sequencing input was blood, either unsorted or a sorted T cell fraction (not recorded which). The chain carries TRBV3-1 and TRBJ2-1; TRBD2 aligns across 7 bases. For the CDR3, the DNA is TGTGCCAGCAGCCAAGATTTAGTGGGGGGGACGTACAATGAGCAGTTCTTC. Translation: CASSQDLVGGTYNEQFF.